This TCR beta chain was recorded in a study of cytomegalovirus exposure and HLA in healthy donors. Measured with immunoSEQ multiplex PCR; TCRdb has only the in-frame clones, and not every one. The data contain about 280,000 clones, 70% to 90% of them singletons. The CDR3 extends over 15 amino acids. Germline V CDR1 and CDR2: KGHSY, FQNENV. The V segment lost 2 bases and the J segment 4 bases; nucleotides outside the gene matches: 4. The sequence was obtained from a young woman in good health and CMV-seronegative. The chain joins TRBV16 to TRBJ1-3, with TRBD1 matching over 8 bases. The material sequenced was PBMCs. The DNA of the CDR3 is TGTGCCAGCAGCCAAGTCCGGACAGGGGGAAACACCATATATTTT. It specifies CASSQVRTGGNTIYF.